This TCR beta chain was obtained from a study of cytomegalovirus exposure and HLA in healthy donors. Study summary: The early release's HLA-typed donors yielded some 85 million unique TCRs.

This CDR3 has 17 amino acids. The ends were cut back, 0 bases at V and 3 bases at J, with 17 bases in the middle. The germline gives CDR1 MGHRA, CDR2 YSYEKL. A multiplex PCR was run with 60 Vbeta primers and 13 Jbeta primers. Some clones are missing from TCRdb's copy, which holds only in-frame ones; the method was immunoSEQ multiplex PCR. The repertoire holds 150,000 or so clones, with roughly 74% as singletons. This TCR came from a man aged 18 to 35 in good health and CMV-seronegative. V and J are TRBV4-1 and TRBJ1-2; TRBD1 might be the D (6 bases). Sequenced input: PBMCs. CDR3 bases: TGCGCCAGCAGCCAAGATGGCGACGTGGGGGCTTACTATGGCTACACCTTC. Amino acids: CASSQDGDVGAYYGYTF.